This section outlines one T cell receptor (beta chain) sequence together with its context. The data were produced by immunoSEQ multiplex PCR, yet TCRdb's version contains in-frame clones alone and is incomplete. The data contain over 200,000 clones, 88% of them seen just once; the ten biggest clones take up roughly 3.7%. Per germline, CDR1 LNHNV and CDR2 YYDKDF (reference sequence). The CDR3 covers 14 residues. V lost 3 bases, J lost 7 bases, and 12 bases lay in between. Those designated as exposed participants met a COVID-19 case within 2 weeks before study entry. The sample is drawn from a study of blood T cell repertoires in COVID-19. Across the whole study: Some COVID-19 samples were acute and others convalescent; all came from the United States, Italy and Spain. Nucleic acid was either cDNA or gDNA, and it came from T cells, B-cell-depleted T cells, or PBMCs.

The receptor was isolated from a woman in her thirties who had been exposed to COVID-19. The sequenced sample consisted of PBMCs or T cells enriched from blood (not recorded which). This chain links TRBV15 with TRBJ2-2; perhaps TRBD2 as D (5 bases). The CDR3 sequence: CATSRRGSGGELFF. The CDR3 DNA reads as TGTGCCACCAGCAGGAGAGGGAGCGGCGGGGAGCTGTTTTTT.